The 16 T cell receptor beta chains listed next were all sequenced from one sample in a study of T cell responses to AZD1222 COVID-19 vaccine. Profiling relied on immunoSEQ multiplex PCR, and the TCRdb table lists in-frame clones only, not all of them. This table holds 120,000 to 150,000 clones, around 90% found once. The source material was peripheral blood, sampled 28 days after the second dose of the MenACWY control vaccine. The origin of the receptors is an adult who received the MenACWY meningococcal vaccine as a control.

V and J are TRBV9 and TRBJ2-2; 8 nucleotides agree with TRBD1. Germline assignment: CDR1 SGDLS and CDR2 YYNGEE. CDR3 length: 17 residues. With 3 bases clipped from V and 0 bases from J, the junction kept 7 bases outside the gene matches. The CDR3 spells CASSGPTGGANTGELFF. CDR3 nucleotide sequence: TGTGCCAGCAGCGGACCCACAGGGGGAGCGAACACCGGGGAGCTGTTTTTT.

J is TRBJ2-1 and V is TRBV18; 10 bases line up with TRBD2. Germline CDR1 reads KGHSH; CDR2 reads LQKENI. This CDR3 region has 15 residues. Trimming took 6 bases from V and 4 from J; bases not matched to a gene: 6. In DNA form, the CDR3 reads TGTGCCAGCTCTCAAACTAGCGGGACGTACAATGAGCAGTTCTTC. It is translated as CASSQTSGTYNEQFF. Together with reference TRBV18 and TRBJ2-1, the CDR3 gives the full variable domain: NAGVMQNPRHLVRRRGQEARLRCSPMKGHSHVYWYRQLPEEGLKFMVYLQKENIIDESGMPKERFSAEFPKEGPSILRIQQVVRGDSAAYFCASSQTSGTYNEQFFGPGTRLTVL.

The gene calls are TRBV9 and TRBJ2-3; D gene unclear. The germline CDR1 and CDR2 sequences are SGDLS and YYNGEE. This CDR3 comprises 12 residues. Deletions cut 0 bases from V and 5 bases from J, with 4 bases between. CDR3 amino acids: CASSVVGDTQYF. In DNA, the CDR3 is TGTGCCAGCAGCGTAGTCGGAGATACGCAGTATTTT.

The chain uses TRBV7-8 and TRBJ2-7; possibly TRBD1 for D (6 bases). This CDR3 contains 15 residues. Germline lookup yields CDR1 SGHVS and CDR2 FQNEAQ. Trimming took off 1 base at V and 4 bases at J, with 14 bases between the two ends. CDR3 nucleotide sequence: TGTGCCAGCAGCTTAGTGCTGACAGGAGCTTACGAGCAGTACTTC. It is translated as CASSLVLTGAYEQYF. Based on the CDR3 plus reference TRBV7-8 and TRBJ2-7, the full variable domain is GAGVSQSPRYKVAKRGQDVALRCDPISGHVSLFWYQQALGQGPEFLTYFQNEAQLDKSGLPSDRFFAERPEGSVSTLKIQRTQQEDSAVYLCASSLVLTGAYEQYFGPGTRLTVT.

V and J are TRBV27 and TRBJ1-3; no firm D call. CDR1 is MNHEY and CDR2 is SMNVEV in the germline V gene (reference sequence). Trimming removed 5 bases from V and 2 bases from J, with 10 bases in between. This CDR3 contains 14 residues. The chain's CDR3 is CASSLKNPGNTIYF. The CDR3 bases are TGTGCCAGCAGTCTGAAAAATCCTGGAAACACCATATATTTT.

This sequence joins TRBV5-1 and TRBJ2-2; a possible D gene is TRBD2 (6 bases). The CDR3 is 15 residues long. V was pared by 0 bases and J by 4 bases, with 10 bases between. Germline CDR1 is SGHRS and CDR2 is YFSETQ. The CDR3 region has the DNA TGCGCCAGCAGCTTGGGCCAGGGAGGCACCGGGGAGCTGTTTTTT. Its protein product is CASSLGQGGTGELFF.

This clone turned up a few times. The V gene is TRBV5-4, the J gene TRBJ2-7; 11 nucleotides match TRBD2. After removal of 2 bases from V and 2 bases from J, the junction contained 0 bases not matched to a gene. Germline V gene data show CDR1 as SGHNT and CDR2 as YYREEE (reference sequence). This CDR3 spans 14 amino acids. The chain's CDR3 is CASSLLAGAYEQYF. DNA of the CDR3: TGTGCCAGCAGCTTACTAGCGGGAGCCTACGAGCAGTACTTC. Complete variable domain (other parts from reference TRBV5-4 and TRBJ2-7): ETGVTQSPTHLIKTRGQQVTLRCSSQSGHNTVSWYQQALGQGPQFIFQYYREEENGRGNFPPRFSGLQFPNYSSELNVNALELDDSALYLCASSLLAGAYEQYFGPGTRLTVT.

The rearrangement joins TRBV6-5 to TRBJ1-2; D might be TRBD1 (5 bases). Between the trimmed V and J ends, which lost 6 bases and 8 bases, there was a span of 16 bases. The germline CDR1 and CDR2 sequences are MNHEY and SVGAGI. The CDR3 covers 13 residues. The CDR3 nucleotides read TGTGCCAGCAGGCCCCAGGGAATAGGCGGCTACACCTTC. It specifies CASRPQGIGGYTF.

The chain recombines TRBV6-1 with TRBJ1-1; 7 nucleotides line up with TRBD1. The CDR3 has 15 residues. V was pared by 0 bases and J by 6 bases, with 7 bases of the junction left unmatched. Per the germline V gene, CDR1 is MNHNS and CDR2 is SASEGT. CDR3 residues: CASSEAGTAGAEAFF. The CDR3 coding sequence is TGTGCCAGCAGTGAAGCTGGGACAGCGGGGGCTGAAGCTTTCTTT.

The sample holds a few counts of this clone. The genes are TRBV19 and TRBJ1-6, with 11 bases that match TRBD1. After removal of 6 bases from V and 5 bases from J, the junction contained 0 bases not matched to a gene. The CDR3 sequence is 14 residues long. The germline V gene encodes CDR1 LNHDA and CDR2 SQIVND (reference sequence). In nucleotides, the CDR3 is TGTGCCAGTAGGGGACAGGGGGATAATTCACCCCTCCACTTT. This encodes CASRGQGDNSPLHF.

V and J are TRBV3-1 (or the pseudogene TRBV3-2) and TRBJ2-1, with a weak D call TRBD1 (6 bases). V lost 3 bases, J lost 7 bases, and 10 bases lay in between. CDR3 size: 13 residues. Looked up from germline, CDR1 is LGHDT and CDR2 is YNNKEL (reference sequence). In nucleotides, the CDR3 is TGTGCCAGCAGCCAGGGGGCGGGTAATGAGCAGTTCTTC. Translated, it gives CASSQGAGNEQFF.

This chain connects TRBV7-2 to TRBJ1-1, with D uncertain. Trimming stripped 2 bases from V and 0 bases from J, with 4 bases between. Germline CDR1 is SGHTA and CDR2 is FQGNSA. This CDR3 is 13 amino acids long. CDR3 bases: TGTGCCAGCAGCTTATTCTTGAACACTGAAGCTTTCTTT. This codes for CASSLFLNTEAFF.

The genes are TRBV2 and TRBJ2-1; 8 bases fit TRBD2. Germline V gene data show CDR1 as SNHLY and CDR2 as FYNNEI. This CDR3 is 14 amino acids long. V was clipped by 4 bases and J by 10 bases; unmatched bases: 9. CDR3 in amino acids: CASSGGLASGEQFF. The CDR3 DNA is TGTGCCAGCAGTGGAGGACTAGCTTCTGGCGAGCAGTTCTTC.

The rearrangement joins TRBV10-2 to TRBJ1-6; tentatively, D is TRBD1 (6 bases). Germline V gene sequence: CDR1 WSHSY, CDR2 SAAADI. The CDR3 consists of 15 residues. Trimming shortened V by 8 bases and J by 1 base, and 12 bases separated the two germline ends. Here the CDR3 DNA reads TGCGCCAGCGGAGGGGGGTTATCCTATAATTCACCCCTCCACTTT. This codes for CASGGGLSYNSPLHF.

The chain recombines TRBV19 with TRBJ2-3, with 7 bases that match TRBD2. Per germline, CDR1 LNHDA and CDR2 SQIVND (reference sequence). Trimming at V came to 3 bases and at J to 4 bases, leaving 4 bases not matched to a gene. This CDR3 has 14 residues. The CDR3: CASSIFGGADTQYF. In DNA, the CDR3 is TGTGCCAGTAGTATTTTTGGGGGGGCAGATACGCAGTATTTT. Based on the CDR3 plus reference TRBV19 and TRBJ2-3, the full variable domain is DGGITQSPKYLFRKEGQNVTLSCEQNLNHDAMYWYRQDPGQGLRLIYYSQIVNDFQKGDIAEGYSVSREKKESFPLTVTSAQKNPTAFYLCASSIFGGADTQYFGPGTRLTVL.

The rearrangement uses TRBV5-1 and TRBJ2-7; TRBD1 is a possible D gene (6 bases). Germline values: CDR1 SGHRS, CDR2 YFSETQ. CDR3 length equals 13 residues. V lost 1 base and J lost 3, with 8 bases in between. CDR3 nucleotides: TGCGCCAGCAGCTTGACAGGGTACTACGAGCAGTACTTC. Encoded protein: CASSLTGYYEQYF.